The 12 T cell receptor beta chains presented below share a single source sample, sequenced in a study of cytomegalovirus exposure and HLA in healthy donors. Primers included in the PCR were 60 Vbeta and 13 Jbeta primers. Some clones are missing from TCRdb's copy, which holds only in-frame ones; the method was immunoSEQ multiplex PCR. The sample lists 99,000 or so clones; approximately 82% were seen once. The sequencing input was PBMCs. The receptors come from a man aged 35 to 55 in good health and CMV-seropositive.

CDR3 bases: TGTGCCAGCAGCTTAACCGGCGCAGGGGGACTCCTAAACTATGGCTACACCTTC. Protein: CASSLTGAGGLLNYGYTF. V usage is TRBV7-3 and J usage is TRBJ1-2; 7 positions agree with TRBD1. Germline V gene sequence: CDR1 SGHTA, CDR2 FQGTGA. Losses at the gene ends were 0 bases for V and 2 bases for J; bases not matched to a gene: 12. This CDR3 region has 18 residues. The entire variable domain, with the rest obtained from reference TRBV7-3 and TRBJ1-2, is as follows: GAGVSQTPSNKVTEKGKYVELRCDPISGHTALYWYRQSLGQGPEFLIYFQGTGAADDSGLPNDRFFAVRPEGSVSTLKIQRTERGDSAVYLCASSLTGAGGLLNYGYTFGSGTRLTVV.

The chain combines TRBV16 with TRBJ2-3; D remains ambiguous. Germline assignment: CDR1 KGHSY and CDR2 FQNENV. The V and J ends lost 7 bases and 0 bases respectively, with 11 bases between them. This CDR3 has 14 amino acids. The CDR3 is CASTHRFSTDTQYF. In nucleotides, the CDR3 is TGTGCCAGCACCCACCGGTTTAGCACAGATACGCAGTATTTT.

This rearrangement joins TRBV2 to TRBJ2-7, with no clear D. This CDR3 has 14 residues. Germline values: CDR1 SNHLY, CDR2 FYNNEI. V was cut by 0 bases and J by 1 base, with 7 bases left in between. This CDR3 is CASSEAPGSYEQYF. CDR3 nucleotides: TGTGCCAGCAGTGAAGCGCCAGGATCCTACGAGCAGTACTTC.

J is TRBJ2-3 and V is TRBV19; 7 bases fit TRBD2. The CDR3 is 14 residues long. With V trimmed by 5 bases and J by 2 bases, 4 bases remained unmatched. Looked up from germline, CDR1 is LNHDA and CDR2 is SQIVND (reference sequence). The CDR3 loop is CASSPSGITDTQYF. CDR3 bases: TGTGCCAGTAGTCCTAGCGGCATCACAGATACGCAGTATTTT.

The chain combines TRBV4-1 with TRBJ2-5; 8 bases agree with TRBD2. Germline V gives CDR1 MGHRA, CDR2 YSYEKL. Unmatched junction bases numbered 14, after V lost 1 base and J lost 13 bases. The CDR3 runs 15 residues. The CDR3, as DNA: TGCGCCAGCAGCCAAGCTACCGTTAGCGGGACCGCCACGTACTTC. Residues: CASSQATVSGTATYF.

There are a few counts of this clone. This sequence joins TRBV30 and TRBJ1-6; maybe TRBD1 (6 bases). Germline V lookup: CDR1 GTSNPN, CDR2 SVGIG (reference sequence). Trimming left V 3 bases short and J 7 bases short, with 13 bases between. This CDR3 spans 14 amino acids. CDR3 loop: CAWRARTANSPLHF. The CDR3 bases are TGTGCCTGGAGGGCTAGGACAGCAAATTCACCCCTCCACTTT.

About this clone itself: One junction end disagrees with the germline gene, perhaps due to a read error. The rearrangement uses TRBV10-3 and TRBJ2-3; perhaps TRBD2 as D (5 bases). CDR3 size: 14 residues. Germline V gene data show CDR1 as ENHRY and CDR2 as SYGVKD. The DNA of the CDR3 is TGTGCCATCAGAGCCGCTGCTAGCACAGATGCGCAGTATTTT. Amino acid sequence: CAIRAAASTDAQYF.

The chain employs TRBV5-1 and TRBJ2-5, with 7 bases identical to TRBD1. V was clipped by 0 bases and J by 5 bases; unmatched bases: 7. In germline, CDR1 is SGHRS, CDR2 YFSETQ. The CDR3 is 15 amino acids. DNA for the CDR3: TGCGCCAGCAGCTTGGTAGGGGGCGGCAGGGAGACCCAGTACTTC. Its protein is CASSLVGGGRETQYF.

The chain links TRBV28 to TRBJ1-1, with 7 positions matching TRBD1. In germline, CDR1 is MDHEN, CDR2 SYDVKM. J was trimmed by 6 bases and V by 5 bases; bases with no gene match: 6. The length of the CDR3 is 13 residues. CDR3 in DNA: TGTGCCAGCAGTCTACAGGGGAGAGCTGAAGCTTTCTTT. This sequence encodes CASSLQGRAEAFF.

V and J are TRBV18 and TRBJ2-1, with 14 bases fitting TRBD2. CDR1 and CDR2 from the germline V gene are KGHSH and LQKENI. The CDR3 runs 15 residues. Losses at the gene ends were 3 bases for V and 7 bases for J; bases not matched to a gene: 2. The CDR3 coding sequence is TGTGCCAGCTCACCCAGACTAGCGGGAGGGAATGAGCAGTTCTTC. It translates to CASSPRLAGGNEQFF.

This chain connects TRBV5-4 to TRBJ1-3, with D possibly TRBD1 on 6 matching bases. V gave up 4 bases and J gave up 7 bases, with 24 bases separating them. The germline CDR1 and CDR2 sequences are SGHNT and YYREEE (reference sequence). The length of the CDR3 is 17 residues. The CDR3 region has the DNA TGTGCCAGCAGCCCAGACAGGTTGCCTAACAAGGGGAACACCATATATTTT. It yields the protein CASSPDRLPNKGNTIYF.

CDR3 coding DNA: TGTGCCATCAGCGAACAGGGGTACAATGAGCAGTTCTTC. Protein product: CAISEQGYNEQFF. The chain carries TRBV10-3 and TRBJ2-1; 7 bases match TRBD1. J lost 4 bases, V lost 6 bases, and 3 bases had no gene match. The length of the CDR3 is 13 residues. In germline, CDR1 is ENHRY, CDR2 SYGVKD.